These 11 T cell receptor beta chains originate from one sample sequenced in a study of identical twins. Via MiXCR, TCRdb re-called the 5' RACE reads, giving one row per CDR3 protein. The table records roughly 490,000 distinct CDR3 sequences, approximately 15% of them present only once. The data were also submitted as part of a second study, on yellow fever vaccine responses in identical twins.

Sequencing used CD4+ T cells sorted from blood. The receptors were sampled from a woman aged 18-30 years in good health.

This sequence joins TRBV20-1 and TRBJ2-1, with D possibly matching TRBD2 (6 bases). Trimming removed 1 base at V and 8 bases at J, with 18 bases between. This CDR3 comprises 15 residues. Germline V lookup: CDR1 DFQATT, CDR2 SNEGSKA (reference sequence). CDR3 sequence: CSARVDGSPMDEQFF. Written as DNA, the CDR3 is TGCAGTGCTAGAGTGGACGGGAGCCCTATGGATGAGCAGTTCTTC.

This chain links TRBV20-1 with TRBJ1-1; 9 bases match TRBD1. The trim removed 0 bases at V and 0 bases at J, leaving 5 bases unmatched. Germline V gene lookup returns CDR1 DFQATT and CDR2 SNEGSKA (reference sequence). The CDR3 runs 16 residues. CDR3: CSAREWTGAMNTEAFF. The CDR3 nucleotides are TGCAGTGCTAGAGAGTGGACAGGGGCTATGAACACTGAAGCTTTCTTT.

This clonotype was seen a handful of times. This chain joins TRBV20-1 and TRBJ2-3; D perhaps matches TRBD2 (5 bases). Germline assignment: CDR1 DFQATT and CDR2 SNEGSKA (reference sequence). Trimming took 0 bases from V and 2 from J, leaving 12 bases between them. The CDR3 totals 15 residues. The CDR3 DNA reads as TGCAGTGCTAGAGATCGGGAACGACCCACAGATACGCAGTATTTT. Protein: CSARDRERPTDTQYF.

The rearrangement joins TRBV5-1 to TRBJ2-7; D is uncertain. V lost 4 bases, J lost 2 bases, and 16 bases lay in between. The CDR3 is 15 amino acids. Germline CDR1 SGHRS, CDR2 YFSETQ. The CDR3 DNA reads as TGCGCCAGCAGCCTGGAAACCGACGGACCCTACGAGCAGTACTTC. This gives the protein CASSLETDGPYEQYF. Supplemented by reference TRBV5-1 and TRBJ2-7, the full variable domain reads KAGVTQTPRYLIKTRGQQVTLSCSPISGHRSVSWYQQTPGQGLQFLFEYFSETQRNKGNFPGRFSGRQFSNSRSEMNVSTLELGDSALYLCASSLETDGPYEQYFGPGTRLTVT.

The CDR3 DNA follows: TGTGCCAGCAGGATCGGGGGGAAGGGTCAGCCCCAGCATTTT. It encodes CASRIGGKGQPQHF. The chain couples TRBV12-3 or TRBV12-4 to TRBJ1-5; tentative D call: TRBD1 (5 bases). This CDR3 spans 14 amino acids. V dropped 6 bases and J dropped 6 bases, with 15 bases sitting between them.

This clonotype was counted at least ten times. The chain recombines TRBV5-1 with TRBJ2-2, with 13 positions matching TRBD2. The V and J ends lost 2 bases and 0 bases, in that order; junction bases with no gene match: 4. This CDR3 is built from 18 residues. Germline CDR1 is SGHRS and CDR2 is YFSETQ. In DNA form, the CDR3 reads TGCGCCAGCAGCTTCAGACTAGCGGGAGGACCGAACACCGGGGAGCTGTTTTTT. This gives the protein CASSFRLAGGPNTGELFF. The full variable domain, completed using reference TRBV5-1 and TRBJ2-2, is KAGVTQTPRYLIKTRGQQVTLSCSPISGHRSVSWYQQTPGQGLQFLFEYFSETQRNKGNFPGRFSGRQFSNSRSEMNVSTLELGDSALYLCASSFRLAGGPNTGELFFGEGSRLTVL.

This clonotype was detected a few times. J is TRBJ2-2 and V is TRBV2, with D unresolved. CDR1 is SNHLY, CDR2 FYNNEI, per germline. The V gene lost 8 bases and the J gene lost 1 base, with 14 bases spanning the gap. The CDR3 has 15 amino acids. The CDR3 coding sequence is TGTGCCAGCGCAATAGAAGGGTGGAACACCGGGGAGCTGTTTTTT. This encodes CASAIEGWNTGELFF.

In DNA, the CDR3 is TGCGCCAGCAGCTTGCGGACAGGGACGGTAGAGACCCAGTACTTC. It yields the protein CASSLRTGTVETQYF. The J gene is TRBJ2-5, the V gene TRBV5-1, with 8 nucleotides matching TRBD1. The germline V gene encodes CDR1 SGHRS and CDR2 YFSETQ. CDR3 length: 15 residues. Trimming cost V 1 base and J 4 bases; bases outside gene matches: 6.

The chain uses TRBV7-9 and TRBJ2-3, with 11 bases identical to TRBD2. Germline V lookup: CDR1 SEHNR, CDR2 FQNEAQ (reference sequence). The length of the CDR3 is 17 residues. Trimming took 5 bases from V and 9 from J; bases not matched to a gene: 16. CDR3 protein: CASSPGALAGVERTQYF. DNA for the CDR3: TGTGCCAGCAGCCCGGGGGCACTAGCGGGAGTAGAGAGAACGCAGTATTTT. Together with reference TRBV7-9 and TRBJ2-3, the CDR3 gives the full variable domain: DTGVSQNPRHKITKRGQNVTFRCDPISEHNRLYWYRQTLGQGPEFLTYFQNEAQLEKSRLLSDRFSAERPKGSFSTLEIQRTEQGDSAMYLCASSPGALAGVERTQYFGPGTRLTVL.

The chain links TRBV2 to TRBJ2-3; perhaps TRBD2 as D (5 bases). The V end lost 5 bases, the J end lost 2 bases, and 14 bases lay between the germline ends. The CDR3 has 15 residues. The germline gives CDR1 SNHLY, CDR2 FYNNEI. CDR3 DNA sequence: TGTGCCAGCAGTACACCAGCGGTCACCACAGATACGCAGTATTTT. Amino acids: CASSTPAVTTDTQYF.

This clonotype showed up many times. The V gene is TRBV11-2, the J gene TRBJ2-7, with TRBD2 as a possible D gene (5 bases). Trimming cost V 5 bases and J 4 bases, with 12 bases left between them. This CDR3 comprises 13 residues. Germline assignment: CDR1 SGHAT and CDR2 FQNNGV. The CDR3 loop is CASSRDLPYEQYF. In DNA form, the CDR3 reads TGTGCCAGCAGCCGGGATCTACCATACGAGCAGTACTTC. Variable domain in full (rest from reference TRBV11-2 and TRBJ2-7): EAGVAQSPRYKIIEKRQSVAFWCNPISGHATLYWYQQILGQGPKLLIQFQNNGVVDDSQLPKDRFSAERLKGVDSTLKIQPAKLEDSAVYLCASSRDLPYEQYFGPGTRLTVT.